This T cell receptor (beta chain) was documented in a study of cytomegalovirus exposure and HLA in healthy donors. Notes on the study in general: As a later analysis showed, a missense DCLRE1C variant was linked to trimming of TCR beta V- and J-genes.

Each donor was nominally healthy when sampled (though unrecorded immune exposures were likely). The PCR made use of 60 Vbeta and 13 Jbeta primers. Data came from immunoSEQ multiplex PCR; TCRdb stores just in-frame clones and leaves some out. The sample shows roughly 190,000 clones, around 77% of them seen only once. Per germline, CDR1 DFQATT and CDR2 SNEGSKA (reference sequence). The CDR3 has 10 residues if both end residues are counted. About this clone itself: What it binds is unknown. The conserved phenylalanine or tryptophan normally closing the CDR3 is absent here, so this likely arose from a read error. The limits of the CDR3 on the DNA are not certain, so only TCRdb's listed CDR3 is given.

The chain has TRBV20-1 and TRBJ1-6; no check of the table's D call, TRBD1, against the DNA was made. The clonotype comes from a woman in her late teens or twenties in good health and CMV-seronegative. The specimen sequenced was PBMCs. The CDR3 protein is CSGSRTDKFG.